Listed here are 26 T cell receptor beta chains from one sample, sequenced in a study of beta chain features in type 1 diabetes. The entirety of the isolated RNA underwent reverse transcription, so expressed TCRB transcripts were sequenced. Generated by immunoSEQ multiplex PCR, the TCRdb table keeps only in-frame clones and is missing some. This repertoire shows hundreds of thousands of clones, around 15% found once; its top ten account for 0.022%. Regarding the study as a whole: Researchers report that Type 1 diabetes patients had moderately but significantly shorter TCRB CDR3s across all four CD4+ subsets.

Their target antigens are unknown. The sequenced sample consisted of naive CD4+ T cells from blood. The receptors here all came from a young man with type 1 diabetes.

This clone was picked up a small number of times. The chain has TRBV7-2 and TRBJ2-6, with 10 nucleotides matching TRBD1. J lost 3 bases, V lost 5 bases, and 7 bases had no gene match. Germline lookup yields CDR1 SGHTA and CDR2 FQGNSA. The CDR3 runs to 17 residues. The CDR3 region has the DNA TGTGCCAGCAGCGCCCGGACAGGGGGGCTTGGGGCCAACGTCCTGACTTTC. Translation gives CASSARTGGLGANVLTF.

CDR3 sequence reads: CASSLAGEGYGYTF. Written as DNA, the CDR3 is TGCGCCAGCAGCTTGGCAGGGGAGGGCTATGGCTACACCTTC. This chain connects TRBV5-1 to TRBJ1-2; D possibly corresponds to TRBD1 (6 bases). The CDR3 has 14 amino acids. V shed 0 bases and J shed 4 bases, with 10 bases lying between them. Looked up from germline, CDR1 is SGHRS and CDR2 is YFSETQ. The complete variable domain, with remaining parts taken from reference TRBV5-1 and TRBJ1-2, reads KAGVTQTPRYLIKTRGQQVTLSCSPISGHRSVSWYQQTPGQGLQFLFEYFSETQRNKGNFPGRFSGRQFSNSRSEMNVSTLELGDSALYLCASSLAGEGYGYTFGSGTRLTVV.

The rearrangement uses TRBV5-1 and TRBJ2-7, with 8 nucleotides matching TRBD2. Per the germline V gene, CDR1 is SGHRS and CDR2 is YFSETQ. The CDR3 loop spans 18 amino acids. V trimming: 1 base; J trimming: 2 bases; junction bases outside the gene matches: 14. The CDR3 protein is CASSLSVPAGGPTYEQYF. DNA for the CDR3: TGCGCCAGCAGCTTGTCGGTCCCGGCGGGGGGCCCAACCTACGAGCAGTACTTC. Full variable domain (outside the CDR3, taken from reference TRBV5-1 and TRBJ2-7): KAGVTQTPRYLIKTRGQQVTLSCSPISGHRSVSWYQQTPGQGLQFLFEYFSETQRNKGNFPGRFSGRQFSNSRSEMNVSTLELGDSALYLCASSLSVPAGGPTYEQYFGPGTRLTVT.

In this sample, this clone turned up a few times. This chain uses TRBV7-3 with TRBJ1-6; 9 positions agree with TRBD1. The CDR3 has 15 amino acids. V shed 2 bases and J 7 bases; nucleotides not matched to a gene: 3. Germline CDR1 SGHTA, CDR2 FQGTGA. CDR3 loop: CASSLGGQGNSPLHF. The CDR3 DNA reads TGTGCCAGCAGCTTAGGCGGACAGGGGAATTCACCCCTCCACTTT.

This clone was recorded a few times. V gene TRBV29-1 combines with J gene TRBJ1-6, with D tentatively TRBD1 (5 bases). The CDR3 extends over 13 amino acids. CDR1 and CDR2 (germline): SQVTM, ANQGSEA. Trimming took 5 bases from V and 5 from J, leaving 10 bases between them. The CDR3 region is CSVSGTDNSPLHF. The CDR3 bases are TGCAGCGTTTCCGGGACGGATAATTCACCCCTCCACTTT.

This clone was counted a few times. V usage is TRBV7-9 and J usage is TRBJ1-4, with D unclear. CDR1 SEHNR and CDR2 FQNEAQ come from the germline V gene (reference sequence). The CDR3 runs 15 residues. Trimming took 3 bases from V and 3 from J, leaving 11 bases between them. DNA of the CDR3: TGTGCCAGCAGCTTCCCAATAAGGCCTAATGAAAAACTGTTTTTT. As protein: CASSFPIRPNEKLFF.

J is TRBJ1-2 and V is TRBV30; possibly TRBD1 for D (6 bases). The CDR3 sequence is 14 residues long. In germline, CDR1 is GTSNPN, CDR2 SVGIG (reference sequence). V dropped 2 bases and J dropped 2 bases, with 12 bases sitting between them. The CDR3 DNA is TGTGCCTGGAGTCGGTCTACAGGGAACTATGGCTACACCTTC. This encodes CAWSRSTGNYGYTF.

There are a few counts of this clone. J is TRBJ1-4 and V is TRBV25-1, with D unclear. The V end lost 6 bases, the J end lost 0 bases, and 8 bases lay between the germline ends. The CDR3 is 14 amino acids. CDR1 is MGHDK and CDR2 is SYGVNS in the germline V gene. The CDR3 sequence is CASRDGATNEKLFF. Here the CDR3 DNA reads TGTGCCAGCAGAGACGGTGCAACTAATGAAAAACTGTTTTTT.

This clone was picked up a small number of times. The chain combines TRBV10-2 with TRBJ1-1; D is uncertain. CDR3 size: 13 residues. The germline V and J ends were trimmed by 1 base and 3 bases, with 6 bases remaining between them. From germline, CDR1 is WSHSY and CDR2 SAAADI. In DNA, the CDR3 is TGCGCCAGCAGTGAGTTGTTGCACACTGAAGCTTTCTTT. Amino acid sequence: CASSELLHTEAFF.

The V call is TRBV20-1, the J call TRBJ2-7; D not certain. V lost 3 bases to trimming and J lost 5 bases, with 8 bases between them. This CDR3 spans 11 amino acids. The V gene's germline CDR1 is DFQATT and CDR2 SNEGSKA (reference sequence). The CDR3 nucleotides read TGCAGTGCTAGGGGCCAGAACGAGCAGTACTTC. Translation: CSARGQNEQYF.

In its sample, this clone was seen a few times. The CDR3 reads CASSLAGGANTDTQYF. The CDR3, as DNA: TGTGCCAGCAGCTTAGCGGGGGGGGCCAACACAGATACGCAGTATTTT. The chain recombines TRBV7-2 with TRBJ2-3, with D maybe TRBD2 (7 bases). Germline values: CDR1 SGHTA, CDR2 FQGNSA. The length of the CDR3 is 16 residues. Trimming removed 0 bases at V and 2 bases at J, with 12 bases between.

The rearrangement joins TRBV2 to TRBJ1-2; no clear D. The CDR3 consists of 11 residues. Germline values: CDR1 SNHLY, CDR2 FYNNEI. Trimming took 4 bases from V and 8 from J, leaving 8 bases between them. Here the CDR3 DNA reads TGTGCCAGCAGTGCGTTTCTGGGCTACACCTTC. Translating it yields CASSAFLGYTF.

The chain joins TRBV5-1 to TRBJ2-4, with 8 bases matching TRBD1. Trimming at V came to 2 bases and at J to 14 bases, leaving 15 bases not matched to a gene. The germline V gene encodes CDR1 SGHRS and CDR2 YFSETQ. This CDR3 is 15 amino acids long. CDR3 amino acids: CASSFATGGVKPKYF. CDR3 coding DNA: TGCGCCAGCAGCTTCGCAACAGGGGGAGTAAAACCTAAGTACTTC.

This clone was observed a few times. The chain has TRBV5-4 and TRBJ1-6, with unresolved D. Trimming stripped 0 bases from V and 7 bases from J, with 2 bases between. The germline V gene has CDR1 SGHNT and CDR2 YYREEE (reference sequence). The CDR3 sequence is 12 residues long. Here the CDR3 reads CASSLENSPLHF. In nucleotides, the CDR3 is TGTGCCAGCAGCTTGGAGAATTCACCCCTCCACTTT.

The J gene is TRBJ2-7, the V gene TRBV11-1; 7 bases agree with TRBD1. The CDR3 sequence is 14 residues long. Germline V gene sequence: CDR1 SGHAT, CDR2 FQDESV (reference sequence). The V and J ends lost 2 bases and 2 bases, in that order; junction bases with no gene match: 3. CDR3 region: CASSLSDRAYEQYF. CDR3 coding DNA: TGTGCCAGCAGCTTATCTGACAGGGCCTACGAGCAGTACTTC. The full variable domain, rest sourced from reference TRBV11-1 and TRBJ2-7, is EAEVAQSPRYKITEKSQAVAFWCDPISGHATLYWYRQILGQGPELLVQFQDESVVDDSQLPKDRFSAERLKGVDSTLKIQPAELGDSAMYLCASSLSDRAYEQYFGPGTRLTVT.

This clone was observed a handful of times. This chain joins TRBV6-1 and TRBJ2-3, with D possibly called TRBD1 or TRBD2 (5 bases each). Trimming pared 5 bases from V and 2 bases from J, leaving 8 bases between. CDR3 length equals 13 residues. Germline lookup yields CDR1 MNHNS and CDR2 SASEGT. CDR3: CASSWDPTDTQYF. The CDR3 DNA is TGTGCCAGCAGTTGGGACCCCACAGATACGCAGTATTTT.

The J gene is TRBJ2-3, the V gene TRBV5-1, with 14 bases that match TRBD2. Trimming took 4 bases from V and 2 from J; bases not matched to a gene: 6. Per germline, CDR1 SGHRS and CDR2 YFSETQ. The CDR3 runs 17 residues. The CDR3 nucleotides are TGCGCCAGCAGCCCGAGGGGACTAGCGGGGGTCACAGATACGCAGTATTTT. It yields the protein CASSPRGLAGVTDTQYF.

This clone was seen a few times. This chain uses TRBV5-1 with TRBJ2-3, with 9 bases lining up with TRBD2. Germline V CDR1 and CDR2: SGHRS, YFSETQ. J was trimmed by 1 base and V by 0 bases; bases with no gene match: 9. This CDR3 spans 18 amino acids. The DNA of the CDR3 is TGCGCCAGCAGCTTGGATGGCGGGGGGGCCATGGGCACAGATACGCAGTATTTT. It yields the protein CASSLDGGGAMGTDTQYF.

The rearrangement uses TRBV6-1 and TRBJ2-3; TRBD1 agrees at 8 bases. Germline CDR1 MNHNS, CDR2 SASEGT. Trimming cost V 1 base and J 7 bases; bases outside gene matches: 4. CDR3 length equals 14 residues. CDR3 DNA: TGTGCCAGCAGTGAAGGACAGGGGACGAATACGCAGTATTTT. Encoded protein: CASSEGQGTNTQYF.

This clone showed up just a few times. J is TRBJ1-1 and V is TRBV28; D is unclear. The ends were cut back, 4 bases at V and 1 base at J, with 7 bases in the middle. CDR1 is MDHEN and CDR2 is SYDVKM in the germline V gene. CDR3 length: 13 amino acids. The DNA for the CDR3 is TGTGCCAGCAGTTCCCCGGGGAACACTGAAGCTTTCTTT. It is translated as CASSSPGNTEAFF.

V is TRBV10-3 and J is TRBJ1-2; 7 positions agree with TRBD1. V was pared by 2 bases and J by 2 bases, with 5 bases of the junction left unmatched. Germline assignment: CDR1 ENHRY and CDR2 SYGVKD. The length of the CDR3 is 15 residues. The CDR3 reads CAISETLQGNYGYTF. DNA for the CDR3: TGTGCCATCAGTGAGACCCTACAGGGGAACTATGGCTACACCTTC.

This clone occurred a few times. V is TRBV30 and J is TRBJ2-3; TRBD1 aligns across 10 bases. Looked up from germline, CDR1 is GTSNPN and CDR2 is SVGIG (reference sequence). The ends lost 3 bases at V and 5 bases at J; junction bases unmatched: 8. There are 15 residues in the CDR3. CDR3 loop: CAWREGQGWIDTQYF. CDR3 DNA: TGTGCCTGGAGGGAGGGACAGGGGTGGATAGATACGCAGTATTTT.

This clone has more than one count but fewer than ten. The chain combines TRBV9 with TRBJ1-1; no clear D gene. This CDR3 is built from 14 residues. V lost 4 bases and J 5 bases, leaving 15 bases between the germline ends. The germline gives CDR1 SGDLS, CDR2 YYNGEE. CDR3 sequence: CASSLDPSGTEAFF. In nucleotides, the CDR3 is TGTGCCAGCAGCCTCGACCCGAGTGGAACTGAAGCTTTCTTT.

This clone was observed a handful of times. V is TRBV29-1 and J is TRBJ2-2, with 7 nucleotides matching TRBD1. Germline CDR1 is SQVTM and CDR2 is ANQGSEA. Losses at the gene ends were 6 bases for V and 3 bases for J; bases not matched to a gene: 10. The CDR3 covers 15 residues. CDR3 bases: TGCAGCGTCGCCACAGGGGCCCCTTACACCGGGGAGCTGTTTTTT. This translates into CSVATGAPYTGELFF.

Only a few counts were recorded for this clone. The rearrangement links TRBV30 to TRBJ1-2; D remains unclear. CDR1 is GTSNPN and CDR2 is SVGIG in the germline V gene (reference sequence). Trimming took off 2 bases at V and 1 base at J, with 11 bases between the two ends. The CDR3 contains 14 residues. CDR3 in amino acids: CAWSRQAINYGYTF. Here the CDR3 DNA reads TGTGCCTGGAGTCGGCAGGCGATTAACTATGGCTACACCTTC.

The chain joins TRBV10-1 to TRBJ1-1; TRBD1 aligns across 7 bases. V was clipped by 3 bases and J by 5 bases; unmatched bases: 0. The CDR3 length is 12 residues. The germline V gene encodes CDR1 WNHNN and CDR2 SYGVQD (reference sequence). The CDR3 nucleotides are TGCGCCAGCAGTGACAGGGGGACTGAAGCTTTCTTT. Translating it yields CASSDRGTEAFF.